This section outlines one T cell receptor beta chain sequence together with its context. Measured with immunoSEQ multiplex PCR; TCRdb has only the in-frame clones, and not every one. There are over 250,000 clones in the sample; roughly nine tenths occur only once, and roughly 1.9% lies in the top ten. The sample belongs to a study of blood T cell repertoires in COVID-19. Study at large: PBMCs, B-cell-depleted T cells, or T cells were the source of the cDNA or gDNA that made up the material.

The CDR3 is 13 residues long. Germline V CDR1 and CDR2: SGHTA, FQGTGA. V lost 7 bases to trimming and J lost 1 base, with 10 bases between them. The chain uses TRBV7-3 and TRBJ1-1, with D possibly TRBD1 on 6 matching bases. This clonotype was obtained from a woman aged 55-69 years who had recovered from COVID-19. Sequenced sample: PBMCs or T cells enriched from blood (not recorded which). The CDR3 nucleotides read TGTGCCAGCACCCAAGGGGGGAACACTGAAGCTTTCTTT. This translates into CASTQGGNTEAFF.